Included here is one T cell receptor beta chain sequence, with context. Its antigen is not known. The sample comes from a study of T cells in Graves' hyperthyroidism and ophthalmopathy. Study outcomes and limitations: Most expanded thyroid clonotypes above 0.001 also appeared in blood.

Germline V CDR1 and CDR2: SNHLY, FYNNEI. This CDR3 has 16 residues. Trimming took 5 bases from V and 0 from J, leaving 14 bases between them. The source material, RNA transcripts, was used to amplify TCR beta CDR3 regions. Carried out on the TCR CDR3, a first-round RT-PCR used the HTBI primer set. MiXCR, applied by TCRdb to the multiplex PCR reads, yields one record per CDR3 protein. Of 700,000 to 950,000 distinct CDR3 sequences listed, 30% to 40% are singletons. Absent ophthalmopathy progression within 18 months defined stable Graves' hyperthyroidism. Patients aged 18 to 65 with hyperthyroidism were newly diagnosed, with duration under 2 months. Based on clinical symptoms, serum thyroxine and TRAb, thyroid ultrasound and orbital computed tomography, diagnoses were reached.

Sequencing was performed on blood. The sequence came from a woman between 40 and 50 years old with Graves' hyperthyroidism. The chain joins TRBV2 to TRBJ1-3; perhaps TRBD1 as D (5 bases). CDR3 in DNA: TGTGCCAGCAGTCTTGGGGCAGGTATCTCTGGAAACACCATATATTTT. Protein: CASSLGAGISGNTIYF.